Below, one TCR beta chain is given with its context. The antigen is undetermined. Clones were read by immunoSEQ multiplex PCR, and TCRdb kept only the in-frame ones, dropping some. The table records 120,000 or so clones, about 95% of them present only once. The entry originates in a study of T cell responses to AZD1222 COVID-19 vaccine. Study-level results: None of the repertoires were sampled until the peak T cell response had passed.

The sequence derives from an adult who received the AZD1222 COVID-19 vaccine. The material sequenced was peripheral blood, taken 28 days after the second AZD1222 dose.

CDR3 residues: CASSQGATEAFF. CDR3 DNA sequence: TGCGCCAGCAGCCAAGGCGCCACTGAAGCTTTCTTT. J is TRBJ1-1 and V is TRBV4-1, with unresolved D. V lost 1 base and J lost 4, with 4 bases in between. The CDR3 runs to 12 residues. Germline CDR1 is MGHRA and CDR2 is YSYEKL.